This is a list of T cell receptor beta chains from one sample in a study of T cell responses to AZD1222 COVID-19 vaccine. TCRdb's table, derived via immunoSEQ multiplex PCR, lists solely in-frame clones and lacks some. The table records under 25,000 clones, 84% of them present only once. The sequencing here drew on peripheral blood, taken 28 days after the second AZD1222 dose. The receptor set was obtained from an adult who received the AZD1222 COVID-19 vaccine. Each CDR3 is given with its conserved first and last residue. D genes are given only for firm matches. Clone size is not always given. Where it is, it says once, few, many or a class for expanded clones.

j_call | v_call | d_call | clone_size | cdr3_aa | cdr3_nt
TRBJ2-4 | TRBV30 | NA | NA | CAWSQYRVSKNIQYF | TGTGCCTGGAGTCAGTACAGGGTATCCAAAAACATTCAGTACTTC
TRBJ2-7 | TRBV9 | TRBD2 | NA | CASSVGAGGAYEQYF | TGTGCCAGCAGCGTAGGAGCGGGAGGAGCCTACGAGCAGTACTTC
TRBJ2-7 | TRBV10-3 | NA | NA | CAISESTGSWYEQYF | TGTGCCATCAGTGAGTCGACGGGGAGTTGGTACGAGCAGTACTTC
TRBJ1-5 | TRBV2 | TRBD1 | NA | CASSKQGVRSNQPQHF | TGTGCCAGCAGTAAACAGGGGGTTAGGAGCAATCAGCCCCAGCATTTT
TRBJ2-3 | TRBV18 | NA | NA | CASSPTALVVDTQYF | TGTGCCAGCTCACCAACGGCTCTAGTCGTGGATACGCAGTATTTT
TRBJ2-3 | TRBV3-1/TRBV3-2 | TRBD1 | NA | CASSQSRQGGTDTQYF | TGTGCCAGCAGCCAAAGTCGGCAGGGGGGCACAGATACGCAGTATTTT
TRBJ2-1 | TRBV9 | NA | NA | CASSVAGTADNEQFF | TGTGCCAGCAGCGTTGCCGGGACGGCGGACAATGAGCAGTTCTTC
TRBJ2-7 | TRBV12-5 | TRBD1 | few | CASGLEDRDEQYF | TGTGCTAGTGGTTTGGAGGACAGGGATGAGCAGTACTTC
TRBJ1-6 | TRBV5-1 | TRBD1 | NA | CASSFIPTGLGYNSPLHF | TGCGCCAGCAGCTTTATACCGACAGGGCTTGGATATAATTCACCCCTCCACTTT
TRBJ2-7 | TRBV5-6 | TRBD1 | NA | CASSHRDRGSYEQYF | TGTGCCAGCAGCCACCGGGACAGGGGTTCCTACGAGCAGTACTTC
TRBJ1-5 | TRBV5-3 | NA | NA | CARSLAWGQGSSNQPQHF | TGTGCCAGAAGCTTGGCCTGGGGGCAGGGCAGTAGCAATCAGCCCCAGCATTTT
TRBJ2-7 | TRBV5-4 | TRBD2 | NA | CASSGLAGGIYEQYF | TGTGCCAGCAGCGGCTTAGCGGGAGGGATCTACGAGCAGTACTTC
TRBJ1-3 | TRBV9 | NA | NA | CASSGGAGRSGNTIYF | TGTGCCAGCAGCGGAGGGGCAGGTCGCTCTGGAAACACCATATATTTT
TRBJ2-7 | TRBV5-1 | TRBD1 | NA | CASSVEDRVYEQYF | TGCGCCAGCAGCGTTGAGGACAGGGTCTACGAGCAGTACTTC
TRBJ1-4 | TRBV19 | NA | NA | CASRAVERTNEKLFF | TGTGCCAGTAGGGCAGTGGAGAGAACTAATGAAAAACTGTTTTTT
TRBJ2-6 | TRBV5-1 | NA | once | CASSSTGAGANVLTF | TGCGCCAGCAGCTCCACGGGGGCTGGGGCCAACGTCCTGACTTTC
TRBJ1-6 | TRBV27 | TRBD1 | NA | CASSLDRLSSYNSPLHF | TGTGCCAGCAGTTTGGACAGGCTGAGCTCCTATAATTCACCCCTCCACTTT
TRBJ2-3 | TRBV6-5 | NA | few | CASRIQSWDTQYF | TGTGCCAGCAGGATCCAATCGTGGGATACGCAGTATTTT
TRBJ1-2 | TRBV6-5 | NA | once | CASSYSRQNYGYTF | TGTGCCAGCAGTTACTCGAGACAGAACTATGGCTACACCTTC
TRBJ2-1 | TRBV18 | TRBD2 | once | CASSPGLAGGRSEQFF | TGTGCCAGCTCACCGGGTCTAGCGGGAGGGCGGAGTGAGCAGTTCTTC